This T cell receptor beta chain was found in a study of shared clonotypes between healthy human individuals. About this clone itself: Its target is not known.

Study observations and caveats: Limited genetic and exposure-history diversity came from having few donors.

Methods used by the authors: In the immunoSEQ data, sequences were junction-only and lacked quality scores, so filtering differed. Some clones are missing from TCRdb's copy, which holds only in-frame ones; the method was immunoSEQ multiplex PCR. V and J calls and clone size are copied from that table; D and trimming were computed from the DNA. The table includes around 450,000 clones, 70% to 80% detected once. The CDR3 is 15 amino acids. CDR1 SGHTA and CDR2 FQGTGA come from the germline V gene. V lost 5 bases to trimming and J lost 4 bases; unmatched junction nucleotides: 4. The chain is built from TRBV7-3 and TRBJ2-3; 12 bases align to TRBD1. The TCR comes from a woman between 40 and 55 years old in good health. Some clones in this sample may be carry-over from other donors' samples. The sequenced sample was PBMCs. CDR3: CASSRDRGLADTQYF. CDR3 bases: TGTGCCAGCAGCCGGGACAGGGGGCTGGCAGATACGCAGTATTTT.